This TCR beta chain was sequenced during a study of T cell changes during pregnancy in multiple sclerosis. The CDR3 has 14 amino acids. Germline assignment: CDR1 SGHDT and CDR2 YYEEEE. Trimming shortened V by 4 bases and J by 8 bases, and 18 bases separated the two germline ends. Clones were sequenced by immunoSEQ multiplex PCR, and TCRdb holds only the in-frame ones, with some missing. The sample includes more than 20,000 clones, about 82% seen only once; the top ten take less than 20%. Here the sequenced sample was CD8+ T cells from peripheral blood mononuclear cells, taken in the first trimester of pregnancy. The origin of this receptor is a female donor in good health, enrolled as a control in a pregnancy study. V is TRBV5-6 and J is TRBJ1-2; tentative D call: TRBD1 (5 bases). The DNA of the CDR3 is TGTGCCAGCAGCCTGGGCCGGGGGTCAAGGGGCTACACCTTC. It is translated as CASSLGRGSRGYTF. Complete variable domain (other parts from reference TRBV5-6 and TRBJ1-2): DAGVTQSPTHLIKTRGQQVTLRCSPKSGHDTVSWYQQALGQGPQFIFQYYEEEERQRGNFPDRFSGHQFPNYSSELNVNALLLGDSALYLCASSLGRGSRGYTFGSGTRLTVV.